The clone carrying this T cell receptor beta chain was picked up a small number of times. Germline V gene sequence: CDR1 PRHDT, CDR2 FYEKMQ (reference sequence). This CDR3 spans 14 amino acids. V lost 3 bases, J lost 6 bases, and 5 bases stayed unmatched. The data derive from a study of cytomegalovirus exposure and HLA in healthy donors. Researchers ran the PCR with 60 Vbeta and 13 Jbeta primers. Sequencing used immunoSEQ multiplex PCR; TCRdb keeps in-frame clones, though not all of them. The profile shows some 90,000 clones, around 73% of them singletons. The clonotype originates from a woman in her forties in good health and CMV-seronegative. The chain is built from TRBV13 and TRBJ1-1; 9 nucleotides align to TRBD1. Material: PBMCs. The CDR3 DNA follows: TGTGCCAGCAGCTTGGGACAGGGAAGAGCTGAAGCTTTCTTT. Translation gives CASSLGQGRAEAFF.